Below are 8 T cell receptor beta chains sequenced from a single sample in a study of blood T cell repertoires in COVID-19. Libraries were prepared by immunoSEQ multiplex PCR; TCRdb keeps only in-frame clonotypes and omits some of them. Among approximately 400,000 clones listed, around 92% were seen once. The material sequenced was peripheral blood. These TCRs come from a middle-aged man with acute or convalescent COVID-19.

This chain links TRBV28 with TRBJ1-4, with D possibly being TRBD1 (6 bases). The ends were cut back, 1 base at V and 3 bases at J, with 9 bases in the middle. This CDR3 spans 15 amino acids. CDR1 is MDHEN, CDR2 SYDVKM, per germline. CDR3: CASSLSAGANEKLFF. In nucleotides, the CDR3 is TGTGCCAGCAGTTTATCGGCAGGGGCTAATGAAAAACTGTTTTTT.

The count of this clone is one. CDR3 in amino acids: CASSQEQGAGEAFF. CDR3 DNA sequence: TGCGCCAGCAGCCAAGAACAGGGGGCTGGTGAAGCTTTCTTT. The rearrangement uses TRBV4-3 and TRBJ1-1, with 9 bases identical to TRBD1. V lost 0 bases, J lost 7 bases, and 3 bases stayed unmatched. From germline, CDR1 is LGHNA and CDR2 YSLEER. This CDR3 is built from 14 residues.

The chain recombines TRBV7-9 with TRBJ2-1; 8 bases fit TRBD1. The length of the CDR3 is 16 residues. The junction had 6 bases not matched to a gene; V was cut back by 4 bases and J by 1 base. CDR1 is SEHNR, CDR2 FQNEAQ, per germline (reference sequence). The CDR3 here is CASSSDRGPSYNEQFF. The CDR3 DNA follows: TGTGCCAGCAGCTCCGACAGGGGTCCATCCTACAATGAGCAGTTCTTC.

The chain joins TRBV6-5 to TRBJ1-4; TRBD1 aligns across 8 bases. This CDR3 comprises 15 residues. J lost 7 bases, V lost 6 bases, and 10 bases had no gene match. Germline V CDR1 and CDR2: MNHEY, SVGAGI. In DNA form, the CDR3 reads TGTGCCAGCAGGGACCGACAGGGGACGGGTGAAAAACTGTTTTTT. Its protein product is CASRDRQGTGEKLFF.

The chain carries TRBV6-5 and TRBJ1-5, with D maybe TRBD1 (6 bases). This CDR3 region has 14 residues. Trimming shortened V by 6 bases and J by 3 bases, and 12 bases separated the two germline ends. The germline V gene has CDR1 MNHEY and CDR2 SVGAGI. CDR3 amino acids: CASRGAWDNQPQHF. Written as DNA, the CDR3 is TGTGCCAGCAGGGGGGCGTGGGACAATCAGCCCCAGCATTTT.

This chain links TRBV6-4 with TRBJ2-3; D possibly corresponds to TRBD2 (6 bases). CDR3 length: 14 residues. Germline V gene sequence: CDR1 MRHNA, CDR2 SNTAGT. Trimming cost V 2 bases and J 6 bases, with 12 bases left between them. The CDR3 nucleotides read TGTGCCAGCAGTGACACTTTCAGCGGGGATACGCAGTATTTT. Protein sequence: CASSDTFSGDTQYF.

Here the CDR3 DNA reads TGTGCCAGCAGTCCCGAGGATGACGAGCAGTACTTC. This gives the protein CASSPEDDEQYF. V usage is TRBV28 and J usage is TRBJ2-7; D not resolved. From germline, CDR1 is MDHEN and CDR2 SYDVKM. V lost 5 bases and J lost 5, with 10 bases in between. The length of the CDR3 is 12 residues.

The chain recombines TRBV30 with TRBJ1-5, with D tentatively TRBD1 (6 bases). The germline V and J ends were trimmed by 3 bases and 3 bases, with 15 bases remaining between them. The CDR3 is made up of 15 amino acids. From germline, CDR1 is GTSNPN and CDR2 SVGIG (reference sequence). The CDR3 region has the DNA TGTGCCTGGAGAGCCACCGGACAGAACAATCAGCCCCAGCATTTT. Protein product: CAWRATGQNNQPQHF.